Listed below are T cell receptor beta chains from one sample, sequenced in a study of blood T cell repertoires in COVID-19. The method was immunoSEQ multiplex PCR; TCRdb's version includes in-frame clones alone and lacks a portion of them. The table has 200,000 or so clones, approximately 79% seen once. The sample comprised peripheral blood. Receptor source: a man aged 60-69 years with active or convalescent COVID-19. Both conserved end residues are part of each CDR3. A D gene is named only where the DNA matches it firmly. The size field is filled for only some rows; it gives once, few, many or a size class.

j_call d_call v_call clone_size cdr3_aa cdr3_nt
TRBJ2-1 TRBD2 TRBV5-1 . CASTVGTSGYNEQFF TGCGCCAGCACTGTCGGGACTAGCGGATACAATGAGCAGTTCTTC
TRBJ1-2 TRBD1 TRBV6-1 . CASSEAAGGYGYTF TGTGCCAGCAGTGAAGCGGCAGGGGGCTATGGCTACACCTTC
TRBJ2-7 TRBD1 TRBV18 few CASSPAGQGAAYEQYF TGTGCCAGCTCACCCGCGGGACAGGGGGCTGCCTACGAGCAGTACTTC
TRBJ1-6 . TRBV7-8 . CASSSYRASNSPLHF TGTGCCAGCAGCTCGTACAGGGCCTCGAATTCACCCCTCCACTTT
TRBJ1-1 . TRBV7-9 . CASSLARLLNTEAFF TGTGCCAGCAGCTTAGCGCGTCTTTTGAACACTGAAGCTTTCTTT
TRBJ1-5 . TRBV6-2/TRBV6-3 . CASSTQGSNQPQHF TGTGCCAGCAGCACACAGGGTAGTAACCAGCCCCAGCATTTT
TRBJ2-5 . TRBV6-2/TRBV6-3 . CASSYGGEETQYF TGTGCCAGCAGTTATGGAGGGGAAGAGACCCAGTACTTC
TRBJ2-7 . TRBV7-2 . CASRVDMGHEQYF TGTGCCAGCAGAGTGGACATGGGCCACGAGCAGTACTTC
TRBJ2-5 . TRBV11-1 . CASSLYSRGKETQYF TGTGCCAGCAGCCTCTACTCCAGGGGAAAGGAGACCCAGTACTTC
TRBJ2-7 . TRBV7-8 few CASSLAAGAATYEQYF TGTGCCAGCAGCTTAGCGGCAGGGGCCGCTACCTACGAGCAGTACTTC
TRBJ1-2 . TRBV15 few CATSTHTREFYGYTF TGTGCCACCAGCACTCATACCAGGGAATTCTATGGCTACACCTTC
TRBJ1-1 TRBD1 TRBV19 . CASSIGQGFNTEAFF TGTGCCAGTAGTATAGGACAGGGATTCAACACTGAAGCTTTCTTT
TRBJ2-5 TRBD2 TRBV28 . CASSLSVPSGSSGETQYF TGTGCCAGCAGTTTATCAGTTCCTAGCGGGAGTTCTGGGGAGACCCAGTACTTC
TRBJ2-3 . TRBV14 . CASSPTGDTQYF TGTGCCAGCAGCCCGACTGGGGATACGCAGTATTTT
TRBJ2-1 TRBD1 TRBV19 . CASSPRDRPYNEQFF TGTGCCAGTAGTCCGAGGGACAGACCCTACAATGAGCAGTTCTTC